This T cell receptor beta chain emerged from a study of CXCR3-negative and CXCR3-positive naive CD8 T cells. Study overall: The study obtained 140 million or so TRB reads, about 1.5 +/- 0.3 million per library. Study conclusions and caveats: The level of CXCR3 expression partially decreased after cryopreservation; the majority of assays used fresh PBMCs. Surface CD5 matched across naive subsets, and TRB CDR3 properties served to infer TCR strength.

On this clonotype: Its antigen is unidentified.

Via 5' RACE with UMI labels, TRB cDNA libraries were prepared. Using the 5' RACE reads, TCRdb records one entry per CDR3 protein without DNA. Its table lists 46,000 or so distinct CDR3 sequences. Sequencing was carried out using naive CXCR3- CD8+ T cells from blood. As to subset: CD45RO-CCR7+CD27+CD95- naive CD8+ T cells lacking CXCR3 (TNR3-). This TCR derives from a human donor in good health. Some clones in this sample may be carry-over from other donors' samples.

CDR3: CASSHRASEQYF. This chain connects TRBV27 to TRBJ2-7; TCRdb lists TRBD1, though no DNA is available to test this call. CDR1 and CDR2 (germline): MNHEY, SMNVEV (reference sequence). The CDR3 loop spans 12 amino acids.